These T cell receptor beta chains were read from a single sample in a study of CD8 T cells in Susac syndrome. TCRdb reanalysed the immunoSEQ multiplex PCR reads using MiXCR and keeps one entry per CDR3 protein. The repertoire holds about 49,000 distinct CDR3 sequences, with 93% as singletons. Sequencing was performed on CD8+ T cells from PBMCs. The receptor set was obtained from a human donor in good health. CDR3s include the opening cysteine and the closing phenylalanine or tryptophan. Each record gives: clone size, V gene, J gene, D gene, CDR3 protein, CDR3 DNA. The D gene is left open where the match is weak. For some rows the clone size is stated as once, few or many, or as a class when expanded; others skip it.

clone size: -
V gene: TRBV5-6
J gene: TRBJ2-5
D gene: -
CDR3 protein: CASSLWGEETQYF
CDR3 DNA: TGTGCCAGCAGCTTGTGGGGAGAAGAGACCCAGTACTTC

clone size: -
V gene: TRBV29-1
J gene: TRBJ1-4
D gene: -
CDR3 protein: CSVEDGGLGEKLFF
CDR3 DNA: TGCAGCGTTGAAGATGGAGGGTTGGGTGAAAAACTGTTTTTT

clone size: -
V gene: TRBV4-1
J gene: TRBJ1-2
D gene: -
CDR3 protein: CASSQVGQSYGYTF
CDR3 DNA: TGCGCCAGCAGCCAAGTTGGACAGAGCTATGGCTACACCTTC

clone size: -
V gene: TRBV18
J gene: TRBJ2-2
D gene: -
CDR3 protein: CASTEDTGELFF
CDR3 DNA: TGTGCTTCAACCGAGGACACCGGGGAGCTGTTTTTT

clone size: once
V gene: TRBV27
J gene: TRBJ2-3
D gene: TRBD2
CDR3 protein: CASSVGTSGSTDTQYF
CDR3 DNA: TGTGCCAGCAGTGTAGGGACTAGCGGGAGCACAGATACGCAGTATTTT

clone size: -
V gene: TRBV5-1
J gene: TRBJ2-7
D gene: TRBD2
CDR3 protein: CASSYQSGSYEQYF
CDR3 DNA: TGCGCCAGCAGCTACCAGAGCGGGAGCTACGAGCAGTACTTC

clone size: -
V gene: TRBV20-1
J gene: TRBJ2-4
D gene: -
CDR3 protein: CSARLAREKAKNIQYF
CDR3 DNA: TGCAGTGCTAGACTGGCGAGGGAAAAAGCCAAAAACATTCAGTACTTC

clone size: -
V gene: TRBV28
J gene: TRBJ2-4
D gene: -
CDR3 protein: CASNLRGAVDIQYF
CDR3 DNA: TGTGCCAGCAACTTACGGGGGGCGGTGGACATTCAGTACTTC

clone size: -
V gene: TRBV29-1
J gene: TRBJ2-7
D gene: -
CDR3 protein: CSARGVTYEQYF
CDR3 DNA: TGCAGCGCTAGAGGGGTTACCTACGAGCAGTACTTC

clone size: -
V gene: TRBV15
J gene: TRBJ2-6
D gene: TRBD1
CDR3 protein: CATSSSPGQSSGANVLTF
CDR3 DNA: TGTGCCACCAGCAGCTCCCCGGGACAGAGCTCTGGGGCCAACGTCCTGACTTTC

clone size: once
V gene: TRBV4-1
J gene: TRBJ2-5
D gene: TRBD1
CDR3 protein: CASSQEARGTETQYF
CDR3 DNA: TGCGCCAGCAGCCAAGAGGCCAGGGGGACGGAGACCCAGTACTTC

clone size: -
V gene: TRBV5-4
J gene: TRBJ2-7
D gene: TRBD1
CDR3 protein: CASSLQGAGYEQYF
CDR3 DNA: TGTGCCAGCAGCTTACAGGGGGCAGGCTACGAGCAGTACTTC

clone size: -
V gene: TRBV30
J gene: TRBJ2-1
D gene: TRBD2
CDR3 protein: CAWRGGLDSDEQFF
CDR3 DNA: TGTGCCTGGAGAGGGGGACTAGATTCTGATGAGCAGTTCTTC

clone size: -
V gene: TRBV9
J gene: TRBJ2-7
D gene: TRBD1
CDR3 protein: CASSIDRGRNEQYF
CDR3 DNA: TGTGCCAGCAGCATCGACAGGGGGCGGAACGAGCAGTACTTC

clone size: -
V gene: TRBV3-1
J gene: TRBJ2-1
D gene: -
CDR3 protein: CASSQEIGLVDEQFF
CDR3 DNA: TGTGCCAGCAGCCAAGAAATTGGGCTGGTGGATGAGCAGTTCTTC

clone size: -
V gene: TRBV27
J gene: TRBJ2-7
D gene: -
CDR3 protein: CASSRLEKAYEQYF
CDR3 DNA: TGTGCCAGCAGCAGACTCGAAAAAGCCTACGAGCAGTACTTC

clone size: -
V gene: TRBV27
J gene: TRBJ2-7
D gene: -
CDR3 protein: CASSTPEKRSYEQYF
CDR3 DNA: TGTGCCAGCAGTACCCCCGAAAAAAGGTCCTACGAGCAGTACTTC

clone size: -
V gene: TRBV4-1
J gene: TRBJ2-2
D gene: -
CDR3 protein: CASSQDRGAPSKLFF
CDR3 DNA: TGCGCCAGCAGCCAAGACAGGGGGGCACCGTCCAAGCTGTTTTTT

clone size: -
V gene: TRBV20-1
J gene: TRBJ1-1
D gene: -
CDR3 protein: CSARAEAFF
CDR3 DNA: TGCAGTGCCCGTGCTGAAGCTTTCTTT

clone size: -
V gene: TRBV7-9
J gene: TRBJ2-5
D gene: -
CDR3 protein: CASSLPLDLKETQYF
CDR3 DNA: TGTGCCAGCAGCCTCCCGTTGGACCTTAAAGAGACCCAGTACTTC

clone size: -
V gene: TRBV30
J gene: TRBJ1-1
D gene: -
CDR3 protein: CAWSVLGSGYTEAFF
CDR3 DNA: TGTGCCTGGAGTGTACTGGGTTCAGGGTACACTGAAGCTTTCTTT

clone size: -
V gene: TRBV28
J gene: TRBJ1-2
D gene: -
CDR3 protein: CASRKGSDGYTF
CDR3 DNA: TGTGCCAGCAGGAAAGGGTCGGATGGCTACACCTTC

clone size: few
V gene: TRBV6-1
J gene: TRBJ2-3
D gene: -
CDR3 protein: CASRDPYTDTQYF
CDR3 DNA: TGTGCCAGCCGGGACCCCTACACAGATACGCAGTATTTT

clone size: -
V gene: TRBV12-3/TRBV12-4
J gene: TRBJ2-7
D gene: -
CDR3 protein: CASSLLDSSWGEQYF
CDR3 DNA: TGTGCCAGCAGTTTGTTGGACAGCTCCTGGGGGGAGCAGTACTTC

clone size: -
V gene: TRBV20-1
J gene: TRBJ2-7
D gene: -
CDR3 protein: CSARDPLEGAVGNEQYF
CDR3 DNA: TGCAGTGCTAGAGATCCCCTTGAGGGCGCCGTTGGGAACGAGCAGTACTTC

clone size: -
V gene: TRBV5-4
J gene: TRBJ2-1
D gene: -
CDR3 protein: CASSPFGSYNEQFF
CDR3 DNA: TGTGCCAGCAGCCCGTTCGGGTCCTACAATGAGCAGTTCTTC

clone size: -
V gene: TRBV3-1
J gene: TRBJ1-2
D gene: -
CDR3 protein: CASSPPGTTPYGYTF
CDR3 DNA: TGTGCCAGCAGCCCCCCGGGGACCACGCCCTATGGCTACACCTTC